This record concerns one T cell receptor (beta chain) sequence. This record comes from a study of T cell changes during pregnancy in multiple sclerosis. Some clones are missing from TCRdb's copy, which holds only in-frame ones; the method was immunoSEQ multiplex PCR. The data hold fewer than 70,000 clones, with around 89% observed a single time. Sequencing used peripheral blood, obtained in the first trimester of pregnancy. This TCR was sampled from a female donor with multiple sclerosis, enrolled in a pregnancy study.

DNA for the CDR3: TGTGCCAGCAGTGATTTCGGACAGGGAATTGAAAAACTGTTTTTT. It yields the protein CASSDFGQGIEKLFF. The chain links TRBV6-1 to TRBJ1-4, with TRBD1 matching over 8 bases. Trimming at V came to 3 bases and at J to 7 bases, leaving 7 bases not matched to a gene. The CDR3 runs 15 residues. Germline lookup yields CDR1 MNHNS and CDR2 SASEGT.